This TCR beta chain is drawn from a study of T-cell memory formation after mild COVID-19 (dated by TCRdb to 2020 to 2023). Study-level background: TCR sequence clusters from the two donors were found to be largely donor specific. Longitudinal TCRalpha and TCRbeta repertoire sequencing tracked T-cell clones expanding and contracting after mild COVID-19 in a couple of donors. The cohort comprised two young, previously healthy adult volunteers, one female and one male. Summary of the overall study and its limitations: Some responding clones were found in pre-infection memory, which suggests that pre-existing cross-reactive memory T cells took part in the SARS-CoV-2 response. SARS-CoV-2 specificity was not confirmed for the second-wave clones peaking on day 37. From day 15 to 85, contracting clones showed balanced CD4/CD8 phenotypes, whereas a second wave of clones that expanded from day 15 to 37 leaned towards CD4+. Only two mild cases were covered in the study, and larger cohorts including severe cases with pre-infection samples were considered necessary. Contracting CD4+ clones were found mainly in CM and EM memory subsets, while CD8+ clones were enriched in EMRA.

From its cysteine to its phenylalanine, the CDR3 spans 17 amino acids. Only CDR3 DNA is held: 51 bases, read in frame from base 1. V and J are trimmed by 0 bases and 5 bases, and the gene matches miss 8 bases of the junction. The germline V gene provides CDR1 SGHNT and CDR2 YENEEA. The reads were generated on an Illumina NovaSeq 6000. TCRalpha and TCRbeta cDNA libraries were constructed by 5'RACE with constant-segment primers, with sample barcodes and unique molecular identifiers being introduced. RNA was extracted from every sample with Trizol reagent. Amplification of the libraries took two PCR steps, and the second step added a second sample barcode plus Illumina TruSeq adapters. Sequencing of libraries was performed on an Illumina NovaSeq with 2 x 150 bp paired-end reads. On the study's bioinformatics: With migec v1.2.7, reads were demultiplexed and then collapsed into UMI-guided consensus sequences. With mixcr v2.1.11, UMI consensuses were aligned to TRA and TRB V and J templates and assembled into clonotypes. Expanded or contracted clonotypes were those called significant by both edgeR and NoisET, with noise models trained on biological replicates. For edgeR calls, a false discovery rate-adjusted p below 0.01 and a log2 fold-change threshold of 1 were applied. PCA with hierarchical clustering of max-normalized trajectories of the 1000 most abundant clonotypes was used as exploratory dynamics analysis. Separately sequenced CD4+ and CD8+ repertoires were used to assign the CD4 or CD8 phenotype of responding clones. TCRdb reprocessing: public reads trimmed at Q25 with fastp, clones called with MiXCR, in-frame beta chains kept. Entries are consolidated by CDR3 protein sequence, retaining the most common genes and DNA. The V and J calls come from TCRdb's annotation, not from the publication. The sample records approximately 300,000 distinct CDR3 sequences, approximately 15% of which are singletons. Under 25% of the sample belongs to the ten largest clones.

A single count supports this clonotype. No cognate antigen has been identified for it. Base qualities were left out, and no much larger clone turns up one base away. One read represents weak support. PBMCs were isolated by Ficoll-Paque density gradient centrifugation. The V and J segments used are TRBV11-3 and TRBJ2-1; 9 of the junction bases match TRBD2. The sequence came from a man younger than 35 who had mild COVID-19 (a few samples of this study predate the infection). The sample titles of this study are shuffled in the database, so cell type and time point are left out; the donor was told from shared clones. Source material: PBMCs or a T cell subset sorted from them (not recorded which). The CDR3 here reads CASSLEASGVSHNEQFF. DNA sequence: TGTGCCAGCAGCTTAGAGGCTAGCGGGGTTAGTCACAATGAGCAGTTCTTC.